This T cell receptor (beta chain) is from a study of blood T cell repertoires in COVID-19. Libraries were prepared by immunoSEQ multiplex PCR; TCRdb keeps only in-frame clonotypes and omits some of them. The repertoire holds some 120,000 clones, with about 85% as singletons. This clone is a singleton in its sample. With 4 bases clipped from V and 1 base from J, the junction kept 2 bases outside the gene matches. From germline, CDR1 is SGHRS and CDR2 YFSETQ. This CDR3 has 15 residues. This receptor was obtained from a man aged 60-69 years with acute or convalescent COVID-19. The sequenced sample was peripheral blood. The chain joins TRBV5-1 to TRBJ2-7, with 13 bases matching TRBD2. Written as DNA, the CDR3 is TGCGCCAGCAGCCCGGGACTAGCGGGGTCCTACGAGCAGTACTTC. Translation gives CASSPGLAGSYEQYF.